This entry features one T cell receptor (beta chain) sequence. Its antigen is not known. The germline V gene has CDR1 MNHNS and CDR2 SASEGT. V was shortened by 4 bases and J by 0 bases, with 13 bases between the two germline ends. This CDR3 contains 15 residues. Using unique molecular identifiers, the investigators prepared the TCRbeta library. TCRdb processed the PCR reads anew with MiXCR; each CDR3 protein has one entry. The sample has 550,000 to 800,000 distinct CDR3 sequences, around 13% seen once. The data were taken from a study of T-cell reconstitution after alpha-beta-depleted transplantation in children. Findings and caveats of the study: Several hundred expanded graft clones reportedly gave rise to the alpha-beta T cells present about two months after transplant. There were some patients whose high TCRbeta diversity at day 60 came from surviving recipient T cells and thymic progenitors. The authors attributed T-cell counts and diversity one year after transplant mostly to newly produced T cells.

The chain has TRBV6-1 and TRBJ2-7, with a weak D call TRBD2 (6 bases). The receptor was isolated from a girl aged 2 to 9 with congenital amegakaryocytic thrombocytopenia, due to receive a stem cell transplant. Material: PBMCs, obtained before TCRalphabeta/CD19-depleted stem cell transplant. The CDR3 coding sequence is TGTGCCAGCAGTGGCGGGACCCTTCCCTCCTACGAGCAGTACTTC. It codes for CASSGGTLPSYEQYF.